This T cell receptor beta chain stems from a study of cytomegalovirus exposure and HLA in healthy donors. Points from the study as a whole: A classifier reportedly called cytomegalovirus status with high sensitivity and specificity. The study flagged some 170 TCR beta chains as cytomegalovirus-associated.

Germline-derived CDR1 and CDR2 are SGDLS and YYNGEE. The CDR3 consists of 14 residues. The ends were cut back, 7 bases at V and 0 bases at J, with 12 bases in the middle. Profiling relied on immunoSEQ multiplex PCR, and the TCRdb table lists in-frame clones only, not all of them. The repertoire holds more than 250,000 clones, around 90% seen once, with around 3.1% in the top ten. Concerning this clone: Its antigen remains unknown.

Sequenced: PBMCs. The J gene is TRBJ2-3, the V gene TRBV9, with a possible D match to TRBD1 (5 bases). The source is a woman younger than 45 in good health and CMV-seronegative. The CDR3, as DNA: TGTGCCAGCTCCGGTAGGGGTAGCACAGATACGCAGTATTTT. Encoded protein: CASSGRGSTDTQYF.